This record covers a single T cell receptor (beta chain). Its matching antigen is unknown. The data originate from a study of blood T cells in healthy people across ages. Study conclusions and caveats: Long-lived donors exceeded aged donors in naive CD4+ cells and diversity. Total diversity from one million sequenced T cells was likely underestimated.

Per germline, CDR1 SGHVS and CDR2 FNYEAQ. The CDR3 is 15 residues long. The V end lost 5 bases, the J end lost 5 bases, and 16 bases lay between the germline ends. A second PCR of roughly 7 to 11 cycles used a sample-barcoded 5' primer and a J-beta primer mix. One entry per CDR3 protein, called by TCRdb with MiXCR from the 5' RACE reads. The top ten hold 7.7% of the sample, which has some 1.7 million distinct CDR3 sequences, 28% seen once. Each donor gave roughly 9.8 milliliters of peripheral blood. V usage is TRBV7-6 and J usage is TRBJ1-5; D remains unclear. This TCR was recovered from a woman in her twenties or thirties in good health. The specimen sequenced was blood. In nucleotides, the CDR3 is TGTGCCAGCAGCCTACCGCCGGCGGCTCATCAGCCCCAGCATTTT. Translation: CASSLPPAAHQPQHF.